The 28 T cell receptor beta chains reported below all come from one sample, sequenced in a study of T cells in Graves' hyperthyroidism and ophthalmopathy. Amplified TCR beta CDR3 regions derived from RNA transcripts. The study used the HTBI primer set for a first-round RT-PCR of the TCR CDR3. TCRdb redid the calling of the multiplex PCR reads with MiXCR, one entry per CDR3 protein. The sample has under 350,000 distinct CDR3 sequences, over 15% seen once. The specimen sequenced was blood. The source of these receptors is a woman aged 55 to 70 with Graves' ophthalmopathy.

This clonotype was detected many times. The V gene is TRBV30, the J gene TRBJ1-1; D gene unclear. Germline CDR1 and CDR2: GTSNPN and SVGIG (reference sequence). The CDR3 contains 11 residues. V gave up 2 bases and J gave up 6 bases, with 7 bases separating them. CDR3 residues: CAWSPRAEAFF. The CDR3 region has the DNA TGTGCCTGGAGTCCTCGTGCTGAAGCTTTCTTT.

V and J are TRBV6-1 and TRBJ2-3, with 9 bases aligning to TRBD2. The germline V gene encodes CDR1 MNHNS and CDR2 SASEGT. V lost 6 bases to trimming and J lost 4 bases; unmatched junction nucleotides: 11. The CDR3 covers 16 residues. The CDR3 nucleotides are TGTGCCAGCAGCTCTAGTGCGGGAGGGTTCGCAGATACGCAGTATTTT. The encoded protein is CASSSSAGGFADTQYF.

The chain uses TRBV6-1 and TRBJ1-4; TRBD1 might be the D (5 bases). Germline V lookup: CDR1 MNHNS, CDR2 SASEGT. Trimming pared 3 bases from V and 4 bases from J, leaving 6 bases between. This CDR3 is 13 amino acids long. CDR3 residues: CASSDGGNEKLFF. The DNA of the CDR3 is TGTGCCAGCAGTGATGGGGGTAATGAAAAACTGTTTTTT.

This clonotype was seen repeatedly, ten times or more. This CDR3 is CASSLNYGYTF. In DNA form, the CDR3 reads TGTGCCAGCAGCCTTAACTATGGCTACACCTTC. The chain combines TRBV3-1 with TRBJ1-2; D ambiguous. This CDR3 spans 11 amino acids. V lost 4 bases to trimming and J lost 1 base, with 1 base between them. CDR1 LGHDT and CDR2 YNNKEL come from the germline V gene (reference sequence).

This clonotype was counted at least ten times. The chain uses TRBV7-2 and TRBJ2-5; D not resolved. The length of the CDR3 is 15 residues. Germline assignment: CDR1 SGHTA and CDR2 FQGNSA. Trimming stripped 1 base from V and 4 bases from J, with 13 bases between. CDR3 residues: CASSLGRNSRETQYF. In DNA form, the CDR3 reads TGTGCCAGCAGCTTAGGGCGGAATTCCAGAGAGACCCAGTACTTC.

The V gene is TRBV24-1, the J gene TRBJ2-1, with 8 positions matching TRBD2. Germline loops: CDR1 KGHDR, CDR2 SFDVKD. The CDR3 has 12 amino acids. V gave up 6 bases and J gave up 8 bases; unmatched junction bases: 2. Here the CDR3 DNA reads TGTGCCACCAGTACGGGAGGGGATGAGCAGTTCTTC. Residues: CATSTGGDEQFF.

The chain links TRBV19 to TRBJ1-1; D is unclear. CDR3 length equals 13 residues. Trimming removed 7 bases from V and 0 bases from J, with 9 bases in between. Germline-derived CDR1 and CDR2 are LNHDA and SQIVND (reference sequence). The CDR3 protein is CASKEPMNTEAFF. CDR3 sequence (DNA): TGTGCCAGTAAGGAACCCATGAACACTGAAGCTTTCTTT.

This clonotype was seen many times. The chain recombines TRBV2 with TRBJ1-6; no clear D. The CDR3 spans 12 residues. V lost 6 bases, J lost 6 bases, and 6 bases lay in between. Germline-derived CDR1 and CDR2 are SNHLY and FYNNEI. CDR3 bases: TGTGCCAGCAGGCGAGTTAATTCACCCCTCCACTTT. It yields the protein CASRRVNSPLHF.

The sample holds many counts of this clonotype. The chain combines TRBV20-1 with TRBJ2-7, with D unclear. This CDR3 is 12 amino acids long. V lost 1 base to trimming and J lost 6 bases, with 10 bases between them. Germline lookup yields CDR1 DFQATT and CDR2 SNEGSKA (reference sequence). The CDR3 bases are TGCAGTGCTAGAGGCTCCCCTTTCGAGCAGTACTTC. Its translation is CSARGSPFEQYF.

The table lists this clonotype with a few counts. The V and J genes are TRBV6-1 and TRBJ2-6; D unclear. The CDR3 spans 15 residues. Trimming pared 6 bases from V and 0 bases from J, leaving 9 bases between. CDR1 is MNHNS and CDR2 is SASEGT in the germline V gene. The CDR3 region has the DNA TGTGCCAGCAGACGACTGAACTCTGGGGCCAACGTCCTGACTTTC. Protein sequence: CASRRLNSGANVLTF.

This clonotype has only a few counts. V usage is TRBV9 and J usage is TRBJ2-3, with 9 bases lining up with TRBD2. With V trimmed by 3 bases and J by 7 bases, 12 bases remained unmatched. The CDR3 has 16 residues. Germline loops: CDR1 SGDLS, CDR2 YYNGEE. The CDR3 nucleotides are TGTGCCAGCAGCGCGACCGGGGCGGGGGGGCTGCATACGCAGTATTTT. Translation: CASSATGAGGLHTQYF.

This clonotype was observed a single time. Possible read error: a much larger clone is one base away. V usage is TRBV10-3 and J usage is TRBJ1-5; D remains unclear. CDR3 length equals 13 residues. The germline V gene encodes CDR1 ENHRY and CDR2 SYGVKD. V was pared by 3 bases and J by 7 bases, with 10 bases between. The CDR3 loop is CAISEDMDQPQHF. The CDR3 DNA sequence: TGTGCCATCAGTGAAGACATGGACCAGCCCCAGCATTTT.

This clonotype was seen ten or more times. The chain links TRBV7-2 to TRBJ2-1; maybe TRBD2 (6 bases). Germline-derived CDR1 and CDR2 are SGHTA and FQGNSA. This CDR3 spans 12 amino acids. V lost 4 bases and J 9 bases, leaving 10 bases between the germline ends. CDR3 sequence: CASSWIAAEQFF. CDR3 nucleotides: TGTGCCAGCAGCTGGATAGCGGCTGAGCAGTTCTTC.

This clonotype has more than one count but fewer than ten. The chain is built from TRBV6-1 and TRBJ1-1; possibly TRBD1 for D (6 bases). The CDR3 runs 14 residues. V lost 6 bases, J lost 5 bases, and 16 bases lay in between. The germline V gene encodes CDR1 MNHNS and CDR2 SASEGT. CDR3 protein: CASSPTSGQTEAFF. CDR3 nucleotide sequence: TGTGCCAGCAGCCCAACCTCCGGACAGACTGAAGCTTTCTTT.

This clonotype occurred many times. This sequence joins TRBV7-9 and TRBJ2-7, with 7 nucleotides matching TRBD1. Germline values: CDR1 SEHNR, CDR2 FQNEAQ (reference sequence). With V trimmed by 7 bases and J by 2 bases, 2 bases remained unmatched. The CDR3 covers 12 residues. In DNA form, the CDR3 reads TGTGCCAGCATCGGGACAGCCTACGAGCAGTACTTC. It yields the protein CASIGTAYEQYF.

This clonotype was detected many times. The chain joins TRBV12-3 or TRBV12-4 to TRBJ2-2; D is undetermined. The CDR3 length is 14 residues. V lost 5 bases to trimming and J lost 6 bases, with 13 bases between them. In DNA form, the CDR3 reads TGTGCCAGCAGTCCACGTAATCCGCCCGGGGAGCTGTTTTTT. It specifies CASSPRNPPGELFF.

This chain uses TRBV20-1 with TRBJ1-2, with D unclear. The CDR3 length is 12 residues. Germline-derived CDR1 and CDR2 are DFQATT and SNEGSKA (reference sequence). V lost 8 bases to trimming and J lost 7 bases, with 17 bases between them. In nucleotides, the CDR3 is TGCAGTACCTCATCCGCCCTGGCTGGCTACACCTTC. It yields the protein CSTSSALAGYTF.

As regards this clonotype: A read error may explain this, as a much larger clone is one base away. The J gene is TRBJ2-3, the V gene TRBV12-3 or TRBV12-4, with D uncertain. This CDR3 has 13 amino acids. CDR3 residues: CASSLTITDMQYF. CDR3 in DNA: TGTGCCAGCAGTTTAACCATCACAGATATGCAGTATTTT.

In its sample, this clonotype was seen a few times. The chain uses TRBV6-2 or TRBV6-3 and TRBJ2-1; 12 nucleotides match TRBD2. Germline V gene sequence: CDR1 MNHEY, CDR2 SVGEGT. The CDR3 spans 16 residues. The V and J ends lost 6 bases and 9 bases, in that order; junction bases with no gene match: 12. CDR3 DNA: TGTGCCAGCAGCCGCCTAGCGGGGGGGCCTCTCGGTGAGCAGTTCTTC. As protein: CASSRLAGGPLGEQFF.

This clonotype was counted many times. The rearrangement links TRBV7-2 to TRBJ2-7; D is ambiguous. Trimming removed 3 bases at V and 3 bases at J, with 12 bases between. Germline CDR1 is SGHTA and CDR2 is FQGNSA. The length of the CDR3 is 14 residues. This CDR3 is CASSLKASNYEQYF. As DNA, the CDR3 is TGTGCCAGCAGCTTGAAAGCTAGTAACTACGAGCAGTACTTC.

This clonotype was recorded many times. The CDR3 nucleotides read TGTGCCAGCAGCTCAGATCGGACAAGCCGTGAAGCTTTCTTT. Translation gives CASSSDRTSREAFF. This chain links TRBV7-9 with TRBJ1-1, with a possible D match to TRBD1 (5 bases). The CDR3 has 14 residues. Germline lookup yields CDR1 SEHNR and CDR2 FQNEAQ (reference sequence). V was clipped by 4 bases and J by 7 bases, with 16 bases between them. The whole variable domain, filled in from reference TRBV7-9 and TRBJ1-1, reads DTGVSQNPRHKITKRGQNVTFRCDPISEHNRLYWYRQTLGQGPEFLTYFQNEAQLEKSRLLSDRFSAERPKGSFSTLEIQRTEQGDSAMYLCASSSDRTSREAFFGQGTRLTVV.

Many counts were recorded for this clonotype. The CDR3 DNA reads as TGCGCCAGCAGCTTGGCCCCGGACGGCTACGAGCAGTACTTC. It is translated as CASSLAPDGYEQYF. This chain connects TRBV5-1 to TRBJ2-7; D uncertain. The ends were cut back, 0 bases at V and 3 bases at J, with 10 bases in the middle. The CDR3 has 14 residues. Germline V gene lookup returns CDR1 SGHRS and CDR2 YFSETQ.

At least ten counts were recorded for this clonotype. The J gene is TRBJ2-1, the V gene TRBV28; TRBD1 matches at 10 bases. Looked up from germline, CDR1 is MDHEN and CDR2 is SYDVKM. J lost 10 bases, V lost 4 bases, and 4 bases had no gene match. CDR3 length equals 13 residues. DNA of the CDR3: TGTGCCAGCAGTTCTGGACAGGGGGGAGAGCAGTTCTTC. Its protein product is CASSSGQGGEQFF.

This clonotype turned up a few times. This rearrangement joins TRBV29-1 to TRBJ2-2; TRBD1 matches at 12 bases. Trimming removed 4 bases from V and 4 bases from J; junction bases left unmatched: 7. This CDR3 has 16 residues. Germline lookup yields CDR1 SQVTM and CDR2 ANQGSEA. CDR3: CSVVLGQGASTGELFF. Written as DNA, the CDR3 is TGCAGCGTTGTTCTGGGACAGGGGGCGAGCACCGGGGAGCTGTTTTTT.

This clonotype occurred many times. This chain links TRBV13 with TRBJ2-7; weak D call: TRBD2 (6 bases). Per germline, CDR1 PRHDT and CDR2 FYEKMQ (reference sequence). The CDR3 has 14 amino acids. With 3 bases removed from V and 3 bases from J, the gap between germline ends came to 12 bases. CDR3 residues: CASSFWGVGYEQYF. The CDR3 DNA reads TGTGCCAGCAGCTTCTGGGGGGTCGGCTACGAGCAGTACTTC.

The sample holds many counts of this clonotype. V gene TRBV28 combines with J gene TRBJ1-1, with 9 bases lining up with TRBD1. The V segment lost 3 bases and the J segment 4 bases; nucleotides outside the gene matches: 9. Germline-derived CDR1 and CDR2 are MDHEN and SYDVKM. This CDR3 has 16 residues. CDR3 DNA: TGTGCCAGCAGTTTCAACCCGGGACAGGGACCCACTGAAGCTTTCTTT. It specifies CASSFNPGQGPTEAFF.

This clonotype was seen more than once but under ten times. J is TRBJ1-2 and V is TRBV3-1; D perhaps matches TRBD1 (5 bases). Germline CDR1 is LGHDT and CDR2 is YNNKEL (reference sequence). The germline V and J ends were trimmed by 4 bases and 7 bases, with 16 bases remaining between them. This CDR3 spans 14 amino acids. Here the CDR3 reads CASSPDRGWSGYTF. Here the CDR3 DNA reads TGTGCCAGCAGCCCTGATAGGGGTTGGAGTGGCTACACCTTC. The full variable domain, with the rest looked up from reference TRBV3-1 and TRBJ1-2, is DTAVSQTPKYLVTQMGNDKSIKCEQNLGHDTMYWYKQDSKKFLKIMFSYNNKELIINETVPNRFSPKSPDKAHLNLHINSLELGDSAVYFCASSPDRGWSGYTFGSGTRLTVV.

This clonotype has ten or more counts. CDR3 residues: CASSHPYRDNIQYF. The CDR3 DNA is TGTGCCAGCAGCCACCCGTACAGGGACAACATTCAGTACTTC. The rearrangement links TRBV12-3 or TRBV12-4 to TRBJ2-4; TRBD1 might be the D (6 bases). V lost 6 bases and J 7 bases, leaving 16 bases between the germline ends. The CDR3 runs to 14 residues.